This TCR beta chain is from a study of T cells in pancreatic ductal adenocarcinoma. Study-level results: Mean clonality was roughly 0.1 in tumors and roughly 0.068 in blood, not significantly different. Tumor samples had fewer productive templates and roughly 7.7-fold fewer unique clonotypes than blood. Comparisons of tumor and blood clonality may show falsely lower tumor diversity. The resected cohort was biased toward the minority with early-stage disease.

On this clone: The antigen is unknown.

The CDR3 covers 12 residues. V was trimmed by 0 bases and J by 4 bases, leaving 3 bases between them. Germline V gene sequence: CDR1 LNHDA, CDR2 SQIVND (reference sequence). Surgery without prior neoadjuvant therapy was the treatment of the selected pancreatic ductal adenocarcinoma patients. Sequencing used immunoSEQ multiplex PCR; TCRdb keeps in-frame clones, though not all of them. The sample yields tens of thousands of clones, more than 90% seen once. The clonotype originates from a human donor with pancreatic ductal adenocarcinoma. The sequencing sample was made of PBMCs. This chain uses TRBV19 with TRBJ1-2; the D is unclear. The CDR3 DNA is TGTGCCAGTAGTATAGAGGGCTATGGCTACACCTTC. It yields the protein CASSIEGYGYTF. Complete variable domain (other parts from reference TRBV19 and TRBJ1-2): DGGITQSPKYLFRKEGQNVTLSCEQNLNHDAMYWYRQDPGQGLRLIYYSQIVNDFQKGDIAEGYSVSREKKESFPLTVTSAQKNPTAFYLCASSIEGYGYTFGSGTRLTVV.